This T cell receptor beta chain emerged from a study of T cells after yellow fever vaccination. Notes on the study in general: The CD4 and CD8 compartments had a small share of their clonotypes in common. Repertoires sorted by FACS could include abundant clonotypes that are contaminants from the bulk population.

Germline CDR1 SGHRS, CDR2 YFSETQ. CDR3 length: 15 residues. Trimming took off 6 bases at V and 2 bases at J, with 14 bases between the two ends. Universal primer sites and UMIs were introduced during 5'RACE template-switching synthesis of TCR cDNA. TCRdb recomputed calls from the 5' RACE reads with MiXCR, one row per CDR3 protein. The data hold some 300,000 distinct CDR3 sequences, with less than 9.5% observed a single time. In regard to this clonotype: Its antigen is currently unknown.

The chain uses TRBV5-1 and TRBJ1-4, with a tentative D call TRBD1 (5 bases). The material sequenced was CD4+ T cells sorted from PBMCs, taken 5 days after the yellow fever booster vaccination. The source of this sequence is a man in his late teens or twenties who received the YFV17D yellow fever vaccine. CDR3 nucleotides: TGCGCCAGCACCCGCGGGGCGATGACTAATGAAAAACTGTTTTTT. Translation gives CASTRGAMTNEKLFF.